This entry features one TCR beta chain sequence. Antigen specificity is unknown. The source of the sample is a study of radiotherapy plus CTLA-4 blockade in lung cancer. Study in general: Disease control was seen in roughly 30% of patients, objective responses in roughly 19%.

Here immunoSEQ multiplex PCR was the method, and the copy in TCRdb shows in-frame clones only, minus some. The data contain fewer than 65,000 clones, roughly four fifths of them seen just once; the ten biggest clones take up 5% to 7.5%. Chemo-refractory metastatic non-small-cell lung cancer patients were treated with focal radiation plus CTLA-4 blockade with ipilimumab. Study-wide results and caveats: Interferon-beta and early blood T cell clone dynamics reportedly predicted response best.

Germline V gene lookup returns CDR1 PRHDT and CDR2 FYEKMQ (reference sequence). The CDR3 has 14 residues. Trimming left V 4 bases short and J 5 bases short, with 14 bases between. This receptor was taken from a human donor with non-small cell lung cancer whose response to radiotherapy plus ipilimumab could not be evaluated. The chain is built from TRBV13 and TRBJ2-5; maybe TRBD1 (6 bases). Sequencing used peripheral blood, obtained from a patient treated with radiotherapy plus ipilimumab. The CDR3 spells CASSSPTGKETQYF. The CDR3 DNA sequence: TGTGCCAGCAGCTCTCCTACAGGGAAGGAGACCCAGTACTTC.